This T cell receptor beta chain derives from a study of memory CD4+ T cells and cytomegalovirus serostatus. The sort gate was single viable CD3+CD4+CD8-CD45RO+ cells for memory CD4+ T cells. The protocol was immunoSEQ multiplex PCR, while the TCRdb copy is restricted to in-frame clones and leaves out a portion. Of about 57,000 clones in the sample, around 79% are singletons; the top ten hold about 0.82%. Per the germline V gene, CDR1 is SSHAT and CDR2 is FNYEAQ (reference sequence). The CDR3 loop spans 17 amino acids. Comments on this clone: Mismatch with germline at one junction end may stem from a read error.

The sample taken for sequencing was memory CD4+ T cells from blood. This sequence was found in an adult in good health and CMV-seronegative. This chain joins TRBV7-7 and TRBJ1-3; 8 bases line up with TRBD1. CDR3 DNA: TGTGCTAGCAGCCCTCTTGGGCAGGGGGCGACTGGAAACACCATATATTTT. This codes for CASSPLGQGATGNTIYF. Supplemented by reference TRBV7-7 and TRBJ1-3, the full variable domain reads GAGVSQSPRYKVTKRGQDVTLRCDPISSHATLYWYQQALGQGPEFLTYFNYEAQPDKSGLPSDRFSAERPEGSISTLTIQRTEQRDSAMYRCASSPLGQGATGNTIYFGEGSWLTVV.